This T cell receptor beta chain appears in the sequencing data of a study of CD8+CD57+ T cells in acquired aplastic anemia. Looking at the study overall: DNA from sorted CD4+ and CD8+ cells averaged about 3.2 ug.

V was pared by 6 bases and J by 5 bases, with 16 bases between. Germline CDR1 reads SGHAT; CDR2 reads FQNNGV. This CDR3 comprises 14 residues. The study, taken as a whole, reports: Significant differences in CD8+ Simpson's diversity were not observed between patients and controls.

This clonotype has just one count. The antigen is undetermined. Only patients with CD8+CD57+ cell expansion on flow cytometry were chosen for sequencing. Everyone among the patients had severe acquired aplastic anemia. Genomic DNA acted as the template from which TCR beta VDJ combination and CDR3 sequence profiling were carried out. One entry per CDR3 protein results from TCRdb running MiXCR on the reads. The sample has 90,000 to 150,000 distinct CDR3 sequences; roughly 55% are singletons. The specimen sequenced was sorted CD4+, CD8+, or CD8+CD57+ T cells (not recorded which) from PBMCs. This clonotype was obtained from a human donor with aplastic anemia. The chain employs TRBV11-2 and TRBJ2-5; possible D gene TRBD1, 7 bases. CDR3 residues: CASRHGGGAETQYF. In nucleotides, the CDR3 is TGTGCCAGCAGGCATGGAGGGGGCGCGGAGACCCAGTACTTC.